This T cell receptor (beta chain) was observed in a study of blood T cell repertoires in COVID-19. Across the whole study: Some COVID-19 samples were acute and others convalescent; all came from the United States, Italy and Spain. PBMCs, B-cell-depleted T cells, or T cells were the source of the cDNA or gDNA that made up the material.

The CDR3 covers 15 residues. J lost 3 bases, V lost 8 bases, and 9 bases had no gene match. Germline lookup yields CDR1 MDHEN and CDR2 SYDVKM. Per the original data handling: Amplification with reference gene primers provided the estimates of nucleated cell counts. Repertoires were generated with immunoSEQ multiplex PCR, while TCRdb's copy carries only in-frame clones and drops some. V, J and clone size derive from that table, while D and trimming were established from the DNA sequence. The sample carries about 44,000 clones, 87% recorded once. Sequenced sample: peripheral blood. This clonotype was sampled from a woman aged 80 or over in a cohort sampled during active or convalescent COVID-19. V and J are TRBV28 and TRBJ1-2; TRBD1 agrees at 10 bases. CDR3 amino acids: CASLEGTGVYYGYTF. DNA of the CDR3: TGTGCCAGCCTCGAGGGGACAGGGGTGTACTATGGCTACACCTTC.